This T cell receptor (beta chain) originates from a study of cytomegalovirus exposure and HLA in healthy donors (dated by TCRdb to 2015 to 2018). Some background on the complete study: An earlier analysis of several hundred of the donors reported 250 to 350 Gb of sequence data and roughly 110 million unique TCR beta sequences from 150 million to 200 million T cells. In an earlier analysis of 550 to 700 of the donors, high-throughput TCR beta sequencing was used to judge whether each TCR beta V gene segment behaved as functional or pseudogenic. Roughly 310 gigabases of sequencing data and 78 million or so unique TCR sequences were included in an early release covering around 650 HLA-typed donors. Roughly 5 DR-DQ haplotypes were handled as single units for association and clustering because linkage in the cohort was strong. A later genetic analysis used genome-wide SNP genotypes for about 60% of the roughly 700 donors, treating that subset as a discovery cohort. To predict cytomegalovirus infection status, the study combined high-throughput TCR immunosequencing, statistical association of individual TCRs with disease status, and machine learning. The genetic ancestry cluster associated with self-reported Caucasian donors included 70% to 85% of the roughly 380 genotyped donors. Rather than using new phenotypic data, the later analysis identified candidate immune exposures from TCR beta sequences and from how often those sequences occurred across donors. Typing coverage differed by locus: A, B, C, DRB1 and DQB1 were typed in about 620-640 donors, DQA1 in about 500, DPA1 in 600 to 610, and DPB1 in 472. Alongside the repertoire data, information on donor age, sex, ethnicity and CMV serostatus was compiled. All discovery cohort repertoires had been generated using a single sequencing platform. The study aimed to test whether signatures of past pathogen exposure could be identified by cataloging public T cell receptors. The study used immunosequencing to profile the T cell repertoires of approximately 650 subjects and linked those repertoires to cytomegalovirus serostatus. Besides the first cohort of approximately 710 subjects, a separate validation cohort made up of over a hundred different subjects was used. Class I and class II HLA loci were covered by the typing at four-digit resolution. A later analysis re-examined previously published TCR beta repertoires from about 700 donors and added high-resolution HLA genotyping to investigate patterns of TCR occurrence. Among 300 to 500 genotyped donors of the cohort, an average of around 250,000 unique TCR beta nucleotide sequences was sequenced per donor, of which approximately 18% were non-productive.

The library was made by the immunoSEQ multiplex PCR assay. The multiplex PCR relied on a mix of 60 forward primers for TCR Vbeta segments and 13 reverse primers for TCR Jbeta segments. Amplification of the CDR3 region of rearranged TCR beta genes was performed with a multiplex PCR assay on genomic DNA. The Illumina HiSeq System was used to sequence the amplified TCR beta libraries as 87-base-pair reads. The original methods were these. Across the 670 or so repertoires, a later analysis counted some 80 million unique TCR beta chains, around 10 million of which were shared by at least two donors. A nearest-neighbor algorithm error-corrected the raw reads and collapsed the reads into unique sequences, merging closely related sequences to remove PCR and sequencing errors. CDR3 sequences were aligned to IMGT reference sequences to assign V, D and J gene segments. For a sequence to be retained, at least a six-nucleotide match to both a V gene segment and a J gene segment was required. Rearrangements were called productive when the CDR3 lacked stop codons and stayed in frame with V and J; all others were non-productive. CDR3 was defined by IMGT convention, running from the second conserved V-encoded cysteine to the conserved J-encoded phenylalanine. In an earlier analysis of more than 550 of the donors, sequences lacking an unambiguous match to a single V gene segment were excluded. An earlier analysis of a few hundred of the donors classified V segments as functional when productive rearrangements were above 56.7% and as segregating when the standard deviation between donors was above 5%. To diagnose cytomegalovirus status from the catalog of TCR beta chain sequences, a statistical classification framework was built. In a later analysis, V and J genes were assigned by comparing TCR nucleotide sequences against IMGT/GENE-DB human TR gene sequences. A later analysis assigned CDR3 sequences and most-parsimonious VDJ recombination scenarios with the TCRdist pipeline. A later analysis defined each TCR beta chain by its CDR3 amino acid sequence plus V-gene family, and excluded reads lacking a unique V-gene family. In a later analysis, fewer than 600 highly shared, low-generation-probability nucleotide sequences were removed to address suspected cross-contamination and a sequencing artifact. A later analysis calculated a clonal expansion index for each public chain from normalized within-repertoire ranks of inferred template counts. Generation probabilities in a later analysis came from a VDJ recombination model fitted to out-of-frame rearrangements, and those results were checked against IGoR. Hypergeometric tests were used in a later analysis to score TCR-TCR, TCR-HLA and TCR-CMV co-occurrence, with a repertoire-size bias correction applied to the TCR pairs. To estimate false discovery rates, a later analysis permuted the HLA or CMV assignments 20 times. A later analysis grouped co-occurring TCRs with DBSCAN, adding TCRdist sequence similarity when clustering within HLA-allele-positive subsets. Repertoires with fewer than 30,000 or more than 120,000 public chains, plus five repertoires with anomalous nucleotide sharing, were excluded from co-occurrence clustering. Drawn from immuneACCESS, this table holds only the in-frame rearrangements with V and J called that TCRdb kept. Clones are partly lost; checked studies trace under half to an unresolved V gene and leave the rest unexplained. V and J calls and clone size are copied from that table; D and trimming were computed from the DNA. The sample yields roughly 290,000 clones; around 80% were counted once. The ten largest clones add up to 0.3% to 0.35% of the sample.

Study-wide findings and limitations: In the study, 150 to 200 TCR beta chains were listed as associated with cytomegalovirus. Correlated functional status among segregating V segments might reflect linkage disequilibrium, but an unknown experimental factor could not be ruled out. V-gene and J-gene trimming of TCR beta chains was associated with a missense DCLRE1C variant in a later genetic analysis, and the association was replicated in an independent cohort. The authors suggested that the approach could potentially be generalized to other disease states and immunological phenotypes. A further reported finding was that TCR beta sequences accurately predicted the HLA-A and HLA-B alleles for most subjects in the first cohort. Most CMV-associated TCR beta chains appeared to be HLA-restricted in a later analysis, and the HLA associations seemed to be driven largely by CMV exposure. Some 16 rarely observed V segments, including chromosome 9 orphons, were excluded from the earlier analysis of almost 600 of the donors because counts were too low. Presence/absence analyses assumed roughly uniform sequencing depth across donors, an assumption that may not hold. A cluster of highly shared sequence variants was judged likely to represent a technical artifact of the sequencing pipeline. A later genetic analysis reported fewer N-insertions in productive TCRs among donors in an Asian-associated ancestry cluster than the approximately 670-donor mean. In an earlier analysis of around 600 of the donors, most TCR beta V segments appeared in productive rearrangements about 87% or about 30% of the time, broadly matching IMGT annotations. When HLA alleles, especially DR and DQ, strongly co-occurred, TCR associations were difficult to assign to individual alleles. Because HLA typing was unavailable for some donors at each locus, only the typed subset was used in association tests. Immune exposure information for the cohort was limited to CMV serostatus. In vitro tests confirmed that a few of the cytomegalovirus-associated TCR beta chains recognize cytomegalovirus antigens. In a later analysis, TCR association rates were found to vary across HLA loci, with the most associated TCRs seen for DRB1 alleles and the fewest for HLA-C alleles. Most TCR sequences were observed very rarely across donors, whereas some public TCRs were present in many individuals. Because the 87-base-pair reads could not distinguish some IMGT-functional V segments, including TRBV6-2 and TRBV6-3, those segments were excluded. The classifier was reported to diagnose cytomegalovirus status with high specificity and sensitivity in both the original and validation cohorts. Specific HLA alleles were associated with some 15,000 TCR beta sequences at a false discovery rate of 0.05 in a later analysis. Only TCR beta chains were sequenced in this cohort, and the absence of alpha or paired-chain data limited detectable features. A later analysis reported that several top co-occurrence clusters appeared linked to parvovirus B19, influenza, CMV and Epstein-Barr virus. In a later analysis, HLA-associated TCR beta chains were found to be more clonally expanded and to have lower generation probabilities than equally common non-associated chains.

Concerning this clone: No cognate antigen has been identified for it. No much larger clonotype is one base removed from it; base qualities were not supplied.

The germline ends are 10 bases apart after V is trimmed by 3 bases and J by 7 bases. From the germline V gene (reference sequence), CDR1 is SGHNT and CDR2 is YYREEE. Taken from cysteine to phenylalanine, the CDR3 has 12 residues. The sequence is cut down to CDR3 DNA, 36 bases in frame from base 1. The cohort comprised 710 or so healthy bone marrow donors. Cohort members were all nominally healthy when sampled, although unrecorded immune exposures were likely present. The donor was CMV seronegative and was included in the group of a few hundred seronegative cohort members. A peripheral blood sample was collected from each donor, and TCR beta sequencing was performed on peripheral blood mononuclear cells. The Qiagen DNeasy Blood Extraction Kit was used to extract genomic DNA from the blood cell samples.

The sequence joins TRBV5-4 to TRBJ2-5; too little of a D gene remains to name it. The sample taken for sequencing was PBMCs. This clonotype was sampled from a girl between 2 and 10 years old in good health and CMV-seronegative. The DNA reads as follows: TGTGCCAGCAGCTCGACCTCAGGGACCCAGTACTTC. Its coded protein is CASSSTSGTQYF. The CDR3 plus the reference TRBV5-4 and TRBJ2-5 genes for the other parts give the full variable domain: ETGVTQSPTHLIKTRGQQVTLRCSSQSGHNTVSWYQQALGQGPQFIFQYYREEENGRGNFPPRFSGLQFPNYSSELNVNALELDDSALYLCASSSTSGTQYFGPGTRLLVL.